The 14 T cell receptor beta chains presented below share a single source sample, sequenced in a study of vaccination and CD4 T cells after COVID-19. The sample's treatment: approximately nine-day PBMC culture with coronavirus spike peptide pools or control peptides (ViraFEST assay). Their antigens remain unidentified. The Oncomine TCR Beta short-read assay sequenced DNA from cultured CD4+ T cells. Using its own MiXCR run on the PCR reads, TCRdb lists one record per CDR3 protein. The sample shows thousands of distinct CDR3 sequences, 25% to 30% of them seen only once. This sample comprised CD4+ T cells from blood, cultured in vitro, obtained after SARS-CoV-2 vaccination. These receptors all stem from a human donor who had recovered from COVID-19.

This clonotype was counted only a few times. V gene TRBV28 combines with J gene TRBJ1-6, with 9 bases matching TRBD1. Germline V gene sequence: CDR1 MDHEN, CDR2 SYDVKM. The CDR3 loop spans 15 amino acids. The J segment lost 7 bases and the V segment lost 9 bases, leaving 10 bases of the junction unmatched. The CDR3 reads CASSTGTGNNSPLHF. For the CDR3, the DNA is TGTGCCAGTAGCACCGGGACAGGGAACAATTCACCCCTCCACTTT.

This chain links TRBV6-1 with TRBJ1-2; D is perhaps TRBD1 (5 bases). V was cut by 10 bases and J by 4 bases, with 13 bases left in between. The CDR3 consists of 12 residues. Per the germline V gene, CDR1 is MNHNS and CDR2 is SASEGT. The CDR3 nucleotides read TGTGCCAACCTTGACAGACTCTATGGCTACACCTTC. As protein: CANLDRLYGYTF.

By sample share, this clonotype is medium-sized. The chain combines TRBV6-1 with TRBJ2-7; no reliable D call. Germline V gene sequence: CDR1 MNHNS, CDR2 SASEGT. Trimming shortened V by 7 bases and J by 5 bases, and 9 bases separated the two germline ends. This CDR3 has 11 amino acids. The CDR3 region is CASKIVNEQYF. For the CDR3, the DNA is TGTGCCAGCAAGATTGTAAACGAGCAGTACTTC.

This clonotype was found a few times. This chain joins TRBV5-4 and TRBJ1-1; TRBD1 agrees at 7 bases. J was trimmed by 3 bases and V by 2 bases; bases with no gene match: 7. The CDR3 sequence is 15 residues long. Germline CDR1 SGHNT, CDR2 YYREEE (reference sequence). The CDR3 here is CASSFGQGEHTEAFF. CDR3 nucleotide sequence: TGTGCCAGCAGCTTCGGGCAGGGGGAACACACTGAAGCTTTCTTT.

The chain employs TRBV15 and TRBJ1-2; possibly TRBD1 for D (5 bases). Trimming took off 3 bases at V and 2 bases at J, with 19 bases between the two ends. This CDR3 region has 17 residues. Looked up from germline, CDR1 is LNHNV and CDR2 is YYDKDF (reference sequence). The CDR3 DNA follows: TGTGCCACCAGCAGTGACCTCGGGGGTCTCCCCAACTATGGCTACACCTTC. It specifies CATSSDLGGLPNYGYTF.

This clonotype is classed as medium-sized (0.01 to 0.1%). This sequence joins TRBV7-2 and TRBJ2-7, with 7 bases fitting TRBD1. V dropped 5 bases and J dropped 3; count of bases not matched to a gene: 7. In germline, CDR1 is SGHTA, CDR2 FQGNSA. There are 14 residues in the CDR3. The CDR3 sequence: CASSATGALYEQYF. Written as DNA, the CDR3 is TGTGCCAGCAGCGCAACAGGGGCGCTCTACGAGCAGTACTTC. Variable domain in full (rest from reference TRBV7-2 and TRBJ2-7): GAGVSQSPSNKVTEKGKDVELRCDPISGHTALYWYRQSLGQGLEFLIYFQGNSAPDKSGLPSDRFSAERTGGSVSTLTIQRTQQEDSAVYLCASSATGALYEQYFGPGTRLTVT.

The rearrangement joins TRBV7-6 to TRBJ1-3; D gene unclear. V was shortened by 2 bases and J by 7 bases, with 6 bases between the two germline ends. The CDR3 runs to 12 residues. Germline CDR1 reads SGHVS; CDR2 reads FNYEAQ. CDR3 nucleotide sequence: TGTGCCAGCAGCTTATTTACGAACACCATATATTTT. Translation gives CASSLFTNTIYF. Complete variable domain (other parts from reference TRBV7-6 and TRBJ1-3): GAGVSQSPRYKVTKRGQDVALRCDPISGHVSLYWYRQALGQGPEFLTYFNYEAQQDKSGLPNDRFSAERPEGSISTLTIQRTEQRDSAMYRCASSLFTNTIYFGEGSWLTVV.

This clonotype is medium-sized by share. In DNA form, the CDR3 reads TGCAGTTGGACAGGGGGCGGAGAGACCCAGTACTTC. This translates into CSWTGGGETQYF. V is TRBV20-1 and J is TRBJ2-5; 11 nucleotides line up with TRBD1. Trimming removed 8 bases from V and 4 bases from J; junction bases left unmatched: 3. CDR3 size: 12 residues. CDR1 DFQATT and CDR2 SNEGSKA come from the germline V gene (reference sequence).

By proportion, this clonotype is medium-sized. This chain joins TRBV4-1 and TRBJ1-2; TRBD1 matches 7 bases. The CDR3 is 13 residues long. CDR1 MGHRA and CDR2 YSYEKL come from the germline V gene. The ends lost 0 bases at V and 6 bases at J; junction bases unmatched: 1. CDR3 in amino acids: CASSQDRGDGYTF. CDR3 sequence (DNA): TGCGCCAGCAGCCAAGACAGGGGGGATGGCTACACCTTC.

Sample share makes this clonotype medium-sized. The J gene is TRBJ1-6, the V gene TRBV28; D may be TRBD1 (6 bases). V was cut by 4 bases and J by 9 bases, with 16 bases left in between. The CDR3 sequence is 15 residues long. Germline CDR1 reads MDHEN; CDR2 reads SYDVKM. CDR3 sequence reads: CASSSQDRDSSPLHF. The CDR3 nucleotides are TGTGCCAGCAGTTCGCAGGACAGAGATAGTTCACCCCTCCACTTT.

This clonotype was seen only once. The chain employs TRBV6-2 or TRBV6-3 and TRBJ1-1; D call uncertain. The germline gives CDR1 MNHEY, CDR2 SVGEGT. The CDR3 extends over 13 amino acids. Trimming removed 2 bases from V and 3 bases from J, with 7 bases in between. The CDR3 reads CASSYRRDTEAFF. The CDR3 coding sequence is TGTGCCAGCAGTTACCGGAGAGACACTGAAGCTTTCTTT.

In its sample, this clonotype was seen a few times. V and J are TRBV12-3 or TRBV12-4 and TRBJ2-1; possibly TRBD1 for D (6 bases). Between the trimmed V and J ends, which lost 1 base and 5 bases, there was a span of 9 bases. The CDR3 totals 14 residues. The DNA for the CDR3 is TGTGCCAGCAGTTTAGATCAGGGGAACAATGAGCAGTTCTTC. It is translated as CASSLDQGNNEQFF.

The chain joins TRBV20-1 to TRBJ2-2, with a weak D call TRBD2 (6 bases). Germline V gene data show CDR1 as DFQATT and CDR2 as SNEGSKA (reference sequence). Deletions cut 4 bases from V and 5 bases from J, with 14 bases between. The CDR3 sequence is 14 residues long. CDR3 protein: CSATDPGRTGELFF. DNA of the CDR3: TGCAGTGCTACCGATCCAGGGAGGACCGGGGAGCTGTTTTTT.

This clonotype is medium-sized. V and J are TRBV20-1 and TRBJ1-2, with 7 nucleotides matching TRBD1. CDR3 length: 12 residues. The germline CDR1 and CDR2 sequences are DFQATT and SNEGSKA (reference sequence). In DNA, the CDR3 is TGCAGCGCGCAACAGGGGTATAGTGGCTACACCTTC. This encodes CSAQQGYSGYTF.